This T cell receptor beta chain derives from a study of CD8 T cells in ankylosing spondylitis. As the method for making TCR beta libraries, quantitative 5'-RACE with molecular barcodes was used. TCRdb reprocessed the 5' RACE reads via MiXCR and lists one record per CDR3 protein. This table has roughly 240,000 distinct CDR3 sequences, 7.5% to 9.5% appearing once. The sequence came from a female donor with ankylosing spondylitis or in good health (not recorded which). Sequenced sample: blood, either unsorted or a sorted T cell fraction (not recorded which).

The CDR3 spells CASSPPGRGYNEQFF. In DNA form, the CDR3 reads TGTGCCAGCAGTCCTCCGGGACGGGGATACAATGAGCAGTTCTTC. The V gene is TRBV7-9, the J gene TRBJ2-1; D could derive from TRBD1 or TRBD2 (5 bases each). CDR1 and CDR2 from the germline V gene are SEHNR and FQNEAQ (reference sequence). The V end was cut by 6 bases, the J end by 4 bases, with 16 bases between. The CDR3 loop spans 15 amino acids.